This is a list of T cell receptor beta chains from one sample in a study of T cell repertoires in aging, cancer and after chemotherapy. MiXCR was run by TCRdb on the multiplex PCR reads, yielding one entry per CDR3 protein. Of 7,000 to 10,000 distinct CDR3 sequences listed, approximately 39% are singletons. Material: blood. The receptors were gathered from a human donor with a solid tumor. Both conserved end residues are part of each CDR3. A D gene is named only where the DNA matches it firmly. A row's size may be missing; if present it is once, few, many or a size class.

>NA|TRBJ2-2|NA|TRBV10-3
TGTGCCATCCGCAGGGGCCAAACCGGGGAGCTGTTTTTT
CAIRRGQTGELFF
>NA|TRBJ2-2|NA|TRBV11-3
TGTGCCAGCAGCTGGGGACAATTCACCGGGGAGCTGTTTTTT
CASSWGQFTGELFF
>NA|TRBJ1-2|NA|TRBV19
TGTGCCAGTAGTATATCCCCAGCCGGAAGCTATGGCTACACCTTC
CASSISPAGSYGYTF
>TRBD2|TRBJ2-2|NA|TRBV6-5
TGTGCCAGCAGTTACGCGGGAGACACCGAGGAGCTGTTTTTT
CASSYAGDTEELFF
>NA|TRBJ2-7|NA|TRBV5-4
TGTGCCAGCAGCTGGGACCTGTCCTACGAGCAGTACTTC
CASSWDLSYEQYF
>TRBD1|TRBJ1-2|NA|TRBV30
TGTGCCTGGAGGCCGGACAGGGTCTATGGCTACACCTTC
CAWRPDRVYGYTF
>NA|TRBJ1-1|NA|TRBV19
TGTGCCAGTAATCGCGGGGGCACCTCGAACACTGAAGCTTTCTTT
CASNRGGTSNTEAFF
>TRBD2|TRBJ2-2|few|TRBV6-5
TGTGCCAGCAGTTACCCGGGGACTAGCGGATTGTACACCGGGGAGCTGTTTTTT
CASSYPGTSGLYTGELFF
>NA|TRBJ1-5|NA|TRBV19
TGTGCCAGTAAACTGAGCAATCAGCCCCAGCATTTT
CASKLSNQPQHF
>TRBD1|TRBJ2-7|NA|TRBV20-1
TGCAGTGCGGTAGGACAGGGCGGCTACGAGCAGTACTTC
CSAVGQGGYEQYF
>NA|TRBJ1-2|medium-sized|TRBV29-1
TGCAGCGTTGAAGGTGGGGGGTATGGCTACACCTTC
CSVEGGGYGYTF
>TRBD2|TRBJ2-2|few|TRBV12-3/TRBV12-4
TGTGCCAGCAGCACTACCGGGGGGAGCGGGGAGCTGTTTTTT
CASSTTGGSGELFF
>NA|TRBJ1-2|NA|TRBV10-3
TGTGCCATCAGTGCAGGGGCCTATGGCTACACCTTC
CAISAGAYGYTF
>NA|TRBJ1-2|NA|TRBV29-1
TGCAGCGTTCCCAGAGGGACTGGGGGTTATGGCTACACCTTC
CSVPRGTGGYGYTF
>NA|TRBJ2-2|NA|TRBV15
TGTGCCACCAGTAGAGGCACAGCGAACACCGGGGAGCTGTTTTTT
CATSRGTANTGELFF
>NA|TRBJ1-2|once|TRBV18
TGTGCCAGCTCACCACCATCTTTTTACTATGGCTACACCTTC
CASSPPSFYYGYTF
>NA|TRBJ2-5|NA|TRBV6-5
TGTGCCAGCAGTGCGTTTCTAGAAACCCAGTACTTC
CASSAFLETQYF
>NA|TRBJ2-7|NA|TRBV6-5
TGTGCCAGCAGTTACGAGACAGGACTTTACGAGCAGTACTTC
CASSYETGLYEQYF
>TRBD2|TRBJ2-3|NA|TRBV10-3
TGTGCCACCGTGACTAGCGGGGGGGCCAGAGATACGCAGTATTTT
CATVTSGGARDTQYF
>NA|TRBJ1-4|few|TRBV6-5
TGTGCCAGCAGGAGGGGAGGGGCTTGGGAAAAACTGTTTTTT
CASRRGGAWEKLFF
>TRBD2|TRBJ2-3|NA|TRBV6-4
TGTGCCAGCAGTGCCGGGACTAGCGGCACAGATACGCAGTATTTT
CASSAGTSGTDTQYF
>NA|TRBJ2-7|NA|TRBV6-5
TGTGCCAGCAGCTCTTCGAGGGACACCCCATCCTACGAGCAGTACTTC
CASSSSRDTPSYEQYF
>TRBD2|TRBJ2-7|NA|TRBV7-2
TGTGCCAGCAGCACCCAGCGGGGCTCCTACGAGCAGTACTTC
CASSTQRGSYEQYF
>NA|TRBJ2-7|NA|TRBV6-5
TGTGCCAGCAGTTACTCCAGGAGTTACGAGCAGTACTTC
CASSYSRSYEQYF
>NA|TRBJ1-3|NA|TRBV19
TGTGCCAGTAGCCCACAGGGCTTCGGAAACACCATATATTTT
CASSPQGFGNTIYF
>TRBD2|TRBJ2-1|NA|TRBV24-1
TGTGCCACCAGTGACTTGGGGACTAGCGGGGGGGCAAGCAATGAGCAGTTCTTC
CATSDLGTSGGASNEQFF
>NA|TRBJ1-2|NA|TRBV5-6
TGTGCCAGCAGCCCCACAGGGACCTATGGCTACACCTTC
CASSPTGTYGYTF
>NA|TRBJ2-4|few|TRBV15
TGTGCCACTGGAGAGGATCGCGGGGCCAAAAACATTCAGTACTTC
CATGEDRGAKNIQYF
>TRBD1|TRBJ2-1|NA|TRBV6-2/TRBV6-3
TGTGCCAGCAGTGCGACAGGGCCGTCCTACAATGAGCAGTTCTTC
CASSATGPSYNEQFF
>NA|TRBJ2-1|NA|TRBV6-1
TGTGCCATCAGTACACCGGGAGATGAGCAGTTCTTC
CAISTPGDEQFF
>NA|TRBJ1-1|NA|TRBV12-3/TRBV12-4
TGTGCCAGCAGTTTTTTAGCGGGGGACGGAGAAAAAGCTTTCTTT
CASSFLAGDGEKAFF
>TRBD2|TRBJ2-3|medium-sized|TRBV11-3
TGTGCCAGCCGTGGGGGGGAGTCGAGAGATACGCAGTATTTT
CASRGGESRDTQYF
>TRBD2|TRBJ2-1|NA|TRBV27
TGTGCCAGCAGTTACGGGGGGAAATACAATGAGCAGTTCTTC
CASSYGGKYNEQFF
>NA|TRBJ1-1|medium-sized|TRBV29-1
TGCAGCGTGAGAGGGGAGGCTGAAGCTTTCTTT
CSVRGEAEAFF
>NA|TRBJ2-7|once|TRBV19
TGTGCCAGCAGTTACTCGAGTCAGGGCTACTACGAGCAGTACTTC
CASSYSSQGYYEQYF
>NA|TRBJ2-7|NA|TRBV6-5
TGTGCCAGCAGTGAAGGGGAGCCCTACGAGCAGTACTTC
CASSEGEPYEQYF
>NA|TRBJ2-7|few|TRBV30
TGTGCCTGGAGGGGACGGGACTCCTACGAGCAGTACTTC
CAWRGRDSYEQYF
>TRBD1|TRBJ2-2|few|TRBV6-6
TGTGCCAGCAGCAGGACAGGGCCTCGCGCGAACACCGGGGAGCTGTTTTTT
CASSRTGPRANTGELFF